This T cell receptor beta chain was obtained from a study of T cell responses to AZD1222 COVID-19 vaccine. Study-level points and caveats: The donor cohort was predominantly white British with a female majority, and clonal diversity may have been underestimated. Repertoire collection took place solely once the T cell response had peaked. Close to half of all spike-specific TCRs reportedly target regions of the variants that are unmutated.

Trimming took off 4 bases at V and 0 bases at J, with 10 bases between the two ends. This CDR3 spans 14 amino acids. Germline CDR1 and CDR2: SGHRS and YFSETQ. Assay: immunoSEQ multiplex PCR; the TCRdb copy retains only in-frame clones and omits some. This table has 100,000 or so clones, roughly 80% appearing once. Comments on this clone: The antigen remains unidentified.

This clonotype was sampled from an adult in good health. The chain combines TRBV5-1 with TRBJ1-1; no reliable D call. The starting material was peripheral blood, obtained on day 0 of AZD1222 vaccination. CDR3 sequence (DNA): TGCGCCAGCAGCGCCGGTTCCATGAACACTGAAGCTTTCTTT. Amino acids: CASSAGSMNTEAFF.